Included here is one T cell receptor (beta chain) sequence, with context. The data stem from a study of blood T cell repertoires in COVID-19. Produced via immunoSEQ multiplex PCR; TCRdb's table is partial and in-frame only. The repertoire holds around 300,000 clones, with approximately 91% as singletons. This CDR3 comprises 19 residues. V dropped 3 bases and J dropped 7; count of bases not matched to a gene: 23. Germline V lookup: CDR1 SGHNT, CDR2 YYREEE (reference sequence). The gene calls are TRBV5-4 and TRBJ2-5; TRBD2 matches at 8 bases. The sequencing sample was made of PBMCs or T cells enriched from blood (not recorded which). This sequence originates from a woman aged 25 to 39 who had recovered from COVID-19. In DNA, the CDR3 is TGTGCCAGCAGCTACACCCCGGCTAGCGGGCGGCCCTGGTGGTGGACCCAGTACTTC. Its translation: CASSYTPASGRPWWWTQYF.